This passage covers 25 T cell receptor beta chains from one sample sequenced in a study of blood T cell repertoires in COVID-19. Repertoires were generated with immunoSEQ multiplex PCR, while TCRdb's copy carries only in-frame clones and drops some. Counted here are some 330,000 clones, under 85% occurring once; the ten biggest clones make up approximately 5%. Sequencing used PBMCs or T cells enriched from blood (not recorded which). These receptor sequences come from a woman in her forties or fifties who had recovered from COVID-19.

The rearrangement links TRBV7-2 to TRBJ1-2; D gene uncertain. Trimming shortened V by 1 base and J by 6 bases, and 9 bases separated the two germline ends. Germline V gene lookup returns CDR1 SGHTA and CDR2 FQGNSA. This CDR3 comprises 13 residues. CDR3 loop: CASSLDWSNGYTF. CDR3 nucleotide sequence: TGTGCCAGCAGCTTAGATTGGAGCAATGGCTACACCTTC.

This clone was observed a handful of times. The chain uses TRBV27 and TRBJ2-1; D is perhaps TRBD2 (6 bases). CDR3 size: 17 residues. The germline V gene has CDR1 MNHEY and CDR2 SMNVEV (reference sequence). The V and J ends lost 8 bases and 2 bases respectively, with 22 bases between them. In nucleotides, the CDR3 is TGTGCCAGCGCCTCGATCCTAGCGTCTCCCACCTACAATGAGCAGTTCTTC. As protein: CASASILASPTYNEQFF.

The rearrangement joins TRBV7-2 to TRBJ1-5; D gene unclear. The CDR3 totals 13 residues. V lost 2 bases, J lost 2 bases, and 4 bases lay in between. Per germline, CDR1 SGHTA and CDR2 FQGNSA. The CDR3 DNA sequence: TGTGCCAGCAGCTTATATGGCAATCAGCCCCAGCATTTT. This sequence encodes CASSLYGNQPQHF.

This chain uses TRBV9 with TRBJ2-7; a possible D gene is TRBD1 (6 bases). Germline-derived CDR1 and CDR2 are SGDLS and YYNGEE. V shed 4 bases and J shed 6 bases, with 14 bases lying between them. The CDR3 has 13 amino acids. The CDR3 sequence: CASSFRDTGEQYF. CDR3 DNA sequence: TGTGCCAGCAGCTTCCGGGACACCGGCGAGCAGTACTTC. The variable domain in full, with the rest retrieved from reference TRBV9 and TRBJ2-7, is DSGVTQTPKHLITATGQRVTLRCSPRSGDLSVYWYQQSLDQGLQFLIQYYNGEERAKGNILERFSAQQFPDLHSELNLSSLELGDSALYFCASSFRDTGEQYFGPGTRLTVT.

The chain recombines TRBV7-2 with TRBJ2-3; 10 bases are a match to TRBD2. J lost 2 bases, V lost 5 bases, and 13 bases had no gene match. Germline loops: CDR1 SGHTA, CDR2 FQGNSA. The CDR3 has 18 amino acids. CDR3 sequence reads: CASSDTLGSGRATDTQYF. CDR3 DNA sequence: TGTGCCAGCAGCGACACCCTGGGCAGCGGGAGGGCCACAGATACGCAGTATTTT.

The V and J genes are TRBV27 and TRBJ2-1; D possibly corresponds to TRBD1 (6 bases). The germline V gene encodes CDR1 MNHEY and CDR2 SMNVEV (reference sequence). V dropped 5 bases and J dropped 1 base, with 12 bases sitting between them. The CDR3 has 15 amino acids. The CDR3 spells CASSHRELSYNEQFF. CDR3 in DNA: TGTGCCAGCAGTCACAGGGAGTTATCCTACAATGAGCAGTTCTTC.

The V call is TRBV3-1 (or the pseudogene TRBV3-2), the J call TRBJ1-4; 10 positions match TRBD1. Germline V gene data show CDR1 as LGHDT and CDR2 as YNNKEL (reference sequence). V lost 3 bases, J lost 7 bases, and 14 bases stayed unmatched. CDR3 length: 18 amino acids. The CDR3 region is CASSQTGTGAKKGEKLFF. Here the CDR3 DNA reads TGTGCCAGCAGCCAGACCGGGACAGGGGCTAAAAAGGGTGAAAAACTGTTTTTT.

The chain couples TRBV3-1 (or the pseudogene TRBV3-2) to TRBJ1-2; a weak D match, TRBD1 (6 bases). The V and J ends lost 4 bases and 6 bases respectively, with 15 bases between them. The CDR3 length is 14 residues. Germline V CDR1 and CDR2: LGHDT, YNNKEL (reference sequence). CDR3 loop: CASSRTDTINGYTF. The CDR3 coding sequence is TGTGCCAGCAGCCGGACAGACACTATAAATGGCTACACCTTC.

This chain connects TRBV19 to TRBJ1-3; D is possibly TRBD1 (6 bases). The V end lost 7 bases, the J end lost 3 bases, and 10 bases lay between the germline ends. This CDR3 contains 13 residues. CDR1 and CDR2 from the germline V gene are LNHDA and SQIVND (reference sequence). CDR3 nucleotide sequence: TGTGCCAGTAAAATACAGGGTGGAAACACCATATATTTT. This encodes CASKIQGGNTIYF. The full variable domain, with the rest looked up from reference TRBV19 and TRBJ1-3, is DGGITQSPKYLFRKEGQNVTLSCEQNLNHDAMYWYRQDPGQGLRLIYYSQIVNDFQKGDIAEGYSVSREKKESFPLTVTSAQKNPTAFYLCASKIQGGNTIYFGEGSWLTVV.

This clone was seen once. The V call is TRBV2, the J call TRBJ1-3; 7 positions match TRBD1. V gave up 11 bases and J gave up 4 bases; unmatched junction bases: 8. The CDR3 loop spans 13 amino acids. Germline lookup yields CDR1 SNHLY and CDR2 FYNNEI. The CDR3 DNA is TGTGCCGGAAGGGGGGACAGCGGAAACACCATATATTTT. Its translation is CAGRGDSGNTIYF.

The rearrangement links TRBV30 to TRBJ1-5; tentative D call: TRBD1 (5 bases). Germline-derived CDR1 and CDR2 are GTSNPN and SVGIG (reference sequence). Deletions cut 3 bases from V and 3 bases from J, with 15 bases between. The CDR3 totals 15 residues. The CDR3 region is CAWRAGGVNNQPQHF. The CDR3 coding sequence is TGTGCCTGGAGGGCCGGGGGAGTTAACAATCAGCCCCAGCATTTT. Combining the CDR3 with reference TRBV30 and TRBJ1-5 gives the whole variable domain SQTIHQWPATLVQPVGSPLSLECTVEGTSNPNLYWYRQAAGRGLQLLFYSVGIGQISSEVPQNLSASRPQDRQFILSSKKLLLSDSGFYLCAWRAGGVNNQPQHFGDGTRLSIL.

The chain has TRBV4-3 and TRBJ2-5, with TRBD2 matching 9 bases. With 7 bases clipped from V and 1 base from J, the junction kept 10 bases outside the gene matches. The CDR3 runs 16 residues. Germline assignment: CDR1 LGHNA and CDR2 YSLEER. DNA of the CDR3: TGCGCCAGCAAACGCGGGAGGGCCTTCAGCCAAGAGACCCAGTACTTC. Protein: CASKRGRAFSQETQYF.

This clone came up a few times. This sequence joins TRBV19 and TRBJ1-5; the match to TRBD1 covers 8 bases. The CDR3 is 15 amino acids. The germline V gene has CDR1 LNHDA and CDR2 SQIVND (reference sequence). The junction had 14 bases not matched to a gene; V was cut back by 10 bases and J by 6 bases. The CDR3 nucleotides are TGTGCCACGTCTCTACCGGCAGGGGGCAGTCAGCCCCAGCATTTT. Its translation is CATSLPAGGSQPQHF.

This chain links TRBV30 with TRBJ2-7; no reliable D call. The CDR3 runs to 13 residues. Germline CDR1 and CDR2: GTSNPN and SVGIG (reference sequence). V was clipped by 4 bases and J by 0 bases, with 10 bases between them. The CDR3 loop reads CAWNLARSYEQYF. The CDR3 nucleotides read TGTGCCTGGAATCTGGCCCGCTCCTACGAGCAGTACTTC.

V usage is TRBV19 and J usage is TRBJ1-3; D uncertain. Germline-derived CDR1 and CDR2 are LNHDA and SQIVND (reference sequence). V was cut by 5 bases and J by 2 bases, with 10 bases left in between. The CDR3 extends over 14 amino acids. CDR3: CASSVGATGNTIYF. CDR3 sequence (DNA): TGTGCCAGTAGTGTTGGTGCGACTGGAAACACCATATATTTT.

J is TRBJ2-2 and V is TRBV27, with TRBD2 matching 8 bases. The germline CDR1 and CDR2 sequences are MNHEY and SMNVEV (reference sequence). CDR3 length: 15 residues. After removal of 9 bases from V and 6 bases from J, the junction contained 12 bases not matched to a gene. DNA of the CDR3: TGTGCCAGTCATGCCGGGACTAGGAGGTCCGGGGAGCTGTTTTTT. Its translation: CASHAGTRRSGELFF.

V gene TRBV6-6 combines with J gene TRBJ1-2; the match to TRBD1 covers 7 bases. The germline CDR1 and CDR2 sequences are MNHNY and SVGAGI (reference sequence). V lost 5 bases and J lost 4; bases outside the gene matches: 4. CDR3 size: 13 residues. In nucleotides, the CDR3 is TGTGCCAGCAGTCACAGGGGTTCCTATGGCTACACCTTC. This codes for CASSHRGSYGYTF.

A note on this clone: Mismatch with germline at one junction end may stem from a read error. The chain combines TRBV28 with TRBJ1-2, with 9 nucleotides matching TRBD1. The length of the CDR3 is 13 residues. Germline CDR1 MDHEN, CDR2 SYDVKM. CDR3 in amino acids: CASLPQGADGYTF. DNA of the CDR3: TGCGCCAGCCTTCCACAGGGGGCGGACGGCTACACCTTC.

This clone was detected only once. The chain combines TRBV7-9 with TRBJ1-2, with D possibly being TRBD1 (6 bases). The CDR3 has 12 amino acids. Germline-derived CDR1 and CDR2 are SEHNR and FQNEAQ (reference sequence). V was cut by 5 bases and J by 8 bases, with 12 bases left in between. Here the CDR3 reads CASSNDRSGYTF. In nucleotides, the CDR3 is TGTGCCAGCAGCAACGACAGGAGCGGCTACACCTTC.

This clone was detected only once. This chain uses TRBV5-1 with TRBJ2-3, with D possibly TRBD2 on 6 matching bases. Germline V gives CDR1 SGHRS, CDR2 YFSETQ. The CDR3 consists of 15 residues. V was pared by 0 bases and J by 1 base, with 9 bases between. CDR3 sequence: CASSLDGGGTDTQYF. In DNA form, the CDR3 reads TGCGCCAGCAGCTTGGACGGGGGTGGCACAGATACGCAGTATTTT.

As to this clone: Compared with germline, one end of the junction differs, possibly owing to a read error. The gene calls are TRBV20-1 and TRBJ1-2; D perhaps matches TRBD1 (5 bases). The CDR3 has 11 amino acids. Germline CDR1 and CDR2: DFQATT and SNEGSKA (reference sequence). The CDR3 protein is CSARDQGAFPF. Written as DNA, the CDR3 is TGCAGTGCTAGGGATCAGGGCGCTTTCCCCTTC.

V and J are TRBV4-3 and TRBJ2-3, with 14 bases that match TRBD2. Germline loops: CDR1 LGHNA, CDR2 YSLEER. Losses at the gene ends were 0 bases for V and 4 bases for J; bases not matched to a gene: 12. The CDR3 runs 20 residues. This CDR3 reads CASSQDLSGLAGVGADTQYF. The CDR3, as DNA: TGCGCCAGCAGCCAAGATCTCTCGGGACTAGCGGGGGTTGGGGCAGATACGCAGTATTTT.

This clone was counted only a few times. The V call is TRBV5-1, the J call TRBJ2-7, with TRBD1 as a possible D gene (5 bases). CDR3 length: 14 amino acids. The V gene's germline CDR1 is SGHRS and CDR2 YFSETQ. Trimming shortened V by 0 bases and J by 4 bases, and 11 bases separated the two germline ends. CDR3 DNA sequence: TGCGCCAGCAGCTTGGAGAACAGGCATTACGAGCAGTACTTC. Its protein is CASSLENRHYEQYF. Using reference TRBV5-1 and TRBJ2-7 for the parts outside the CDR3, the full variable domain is KAGVTQTPRYLIKTRGQQVTLSCSPISGHRSVSWYQQTPGQGLQFLFEYFSETQRNKGNFPGRFSGRQFSNSRSEMNVSTLELGDSALYLCASSLENRHYEQYFGPGTRLTVT.

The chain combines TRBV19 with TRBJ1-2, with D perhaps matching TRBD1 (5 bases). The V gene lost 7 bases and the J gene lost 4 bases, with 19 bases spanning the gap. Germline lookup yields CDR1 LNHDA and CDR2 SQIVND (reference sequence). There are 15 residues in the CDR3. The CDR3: CASIGGGVRGYGYTF. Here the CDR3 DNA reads TGTGCCAGTATTGGGGGGGGAGTTCGAGGCTATGGCTACACCTTC.

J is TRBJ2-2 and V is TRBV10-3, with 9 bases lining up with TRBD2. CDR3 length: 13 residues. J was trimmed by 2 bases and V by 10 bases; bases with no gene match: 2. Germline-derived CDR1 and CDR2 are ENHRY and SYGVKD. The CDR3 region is CATTSGNTGELFF. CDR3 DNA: TGTGCCACGACTAGCGGCAACACCGGGGAGCTGTTTTTT.